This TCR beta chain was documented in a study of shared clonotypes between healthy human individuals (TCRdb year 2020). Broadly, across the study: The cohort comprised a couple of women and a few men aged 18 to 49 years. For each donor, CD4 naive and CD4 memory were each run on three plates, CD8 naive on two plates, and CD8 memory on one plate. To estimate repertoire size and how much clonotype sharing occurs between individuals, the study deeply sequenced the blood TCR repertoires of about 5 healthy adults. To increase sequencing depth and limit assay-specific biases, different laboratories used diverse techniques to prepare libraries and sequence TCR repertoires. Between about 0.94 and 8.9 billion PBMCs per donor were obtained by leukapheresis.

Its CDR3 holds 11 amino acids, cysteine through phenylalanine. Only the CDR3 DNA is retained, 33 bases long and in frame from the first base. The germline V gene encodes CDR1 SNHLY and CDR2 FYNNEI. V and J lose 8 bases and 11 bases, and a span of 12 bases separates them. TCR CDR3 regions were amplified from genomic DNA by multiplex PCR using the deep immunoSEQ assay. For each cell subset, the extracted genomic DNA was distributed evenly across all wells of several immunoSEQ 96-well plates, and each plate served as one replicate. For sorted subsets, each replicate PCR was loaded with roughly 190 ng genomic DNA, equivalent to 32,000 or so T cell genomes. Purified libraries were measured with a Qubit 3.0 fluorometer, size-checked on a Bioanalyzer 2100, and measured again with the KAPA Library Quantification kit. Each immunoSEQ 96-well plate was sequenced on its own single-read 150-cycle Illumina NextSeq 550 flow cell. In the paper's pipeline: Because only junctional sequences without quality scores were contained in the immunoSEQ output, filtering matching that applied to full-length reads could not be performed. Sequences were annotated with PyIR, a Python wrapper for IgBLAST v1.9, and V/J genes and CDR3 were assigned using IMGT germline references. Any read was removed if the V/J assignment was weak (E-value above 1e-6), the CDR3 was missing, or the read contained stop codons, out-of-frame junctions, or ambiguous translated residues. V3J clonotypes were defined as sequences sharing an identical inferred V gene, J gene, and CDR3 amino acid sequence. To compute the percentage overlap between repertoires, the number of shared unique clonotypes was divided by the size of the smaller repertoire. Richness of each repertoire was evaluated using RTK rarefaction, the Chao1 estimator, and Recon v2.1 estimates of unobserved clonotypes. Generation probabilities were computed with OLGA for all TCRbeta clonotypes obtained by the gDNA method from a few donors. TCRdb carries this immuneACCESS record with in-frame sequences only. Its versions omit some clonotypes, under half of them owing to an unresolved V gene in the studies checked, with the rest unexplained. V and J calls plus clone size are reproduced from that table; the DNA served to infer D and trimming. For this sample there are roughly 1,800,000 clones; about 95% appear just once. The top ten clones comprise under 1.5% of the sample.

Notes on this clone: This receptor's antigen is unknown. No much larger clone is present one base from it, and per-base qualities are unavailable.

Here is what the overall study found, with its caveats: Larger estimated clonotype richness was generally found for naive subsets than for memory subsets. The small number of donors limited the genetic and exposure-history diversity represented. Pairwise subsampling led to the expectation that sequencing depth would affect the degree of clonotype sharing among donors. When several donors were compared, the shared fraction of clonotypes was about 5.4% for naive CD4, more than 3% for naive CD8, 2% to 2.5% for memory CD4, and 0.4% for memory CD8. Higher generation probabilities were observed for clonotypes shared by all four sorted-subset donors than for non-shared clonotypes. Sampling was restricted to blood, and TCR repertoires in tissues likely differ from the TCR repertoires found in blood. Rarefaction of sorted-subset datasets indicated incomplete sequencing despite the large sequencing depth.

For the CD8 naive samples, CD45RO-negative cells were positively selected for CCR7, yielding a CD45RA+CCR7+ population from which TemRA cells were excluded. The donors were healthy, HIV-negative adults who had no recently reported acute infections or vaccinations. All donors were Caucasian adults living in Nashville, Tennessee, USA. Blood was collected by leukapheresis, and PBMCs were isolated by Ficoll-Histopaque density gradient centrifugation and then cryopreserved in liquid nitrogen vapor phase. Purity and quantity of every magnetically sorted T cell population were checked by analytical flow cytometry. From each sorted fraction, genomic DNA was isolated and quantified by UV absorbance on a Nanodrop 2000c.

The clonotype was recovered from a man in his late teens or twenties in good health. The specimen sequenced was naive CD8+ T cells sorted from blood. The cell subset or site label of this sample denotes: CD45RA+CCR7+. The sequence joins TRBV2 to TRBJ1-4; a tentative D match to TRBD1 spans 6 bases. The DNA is TGTGCCAGCTCTGAGGGGGACAAACTGTTTTTT. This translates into CASSEGDKLFF.